This entry is about one T cell receptor beta chain. Its antigen is unidentified. The PCR made use of 60 Vbeta and 13 Jbeta primers. In the original analysis: It was a later analysis that counted roughly 79 million unique TCR beta chains, of which roughly 10 million were shared. Method: immunoSEQ multiplex PCR; TCRdb's copy keeps in-frame clones and lacks some. V, J and clone size derive from that table, while D and trimming were established from the DNA sequence. The table has about 150,000 clones, around 75% seen once; the top ten hold 3.5%. This specimen belongs to a study of cytomegalovirus exposure and HLA in healthy donors. The CDR3 is 16 residues long. CDR1 and CDR2 (germline): LNHDA, SQIVND (reference sequence). Deletions cut 3 bases from V and 0 bases from J, with 9 bases between. General study points: The authors later found HLA-associated TCR beta chains more clonally expanded than equally common others.

This receptor was identified in a human donor in good health. The chain carries TRBV19 and TRBJ2-6; tentatively, D is TRBD1 (6 bases). The sample taken for sequencing was PBMCs. The CDR3 loop is CASSIRDNSGANVLTF. In DNA form, the CDR3 reads TGTGCCAGTAGTATCAGGGACAACTCTGGGGCCAACGTCCTGACTTTC.